This paragraph reports one T cell receptor beta chain. The data were obtained in a study of blood T cell repertoires in COVID-19. In the study overall: Researchers got acute and convalescent COVID-19 samples from the United States, Italy and Spain. The cDNA or gDNA used as material had been derived from T cells, B-cell-depleted T cells, or PBMCs.

Original processing methods: Reference gene primer amplification gave nucleated cell count estimates. The repertoire was sequenced with immunoSEQ multiplex PCR; TCRdb's copy has only in-frame clones and lacks some. V and J calls and clone size come straight from that table; D and trimming were deduced from the DNA. This sample has a few hundred thousand clones, with about 86% found just once. Trimming stripped 2 bases from V and 6 bases from J, with 8 bases between. CDR1 SGHRS and CDR2 YFSETQ come from the germline V gene. The CDR3 covers 13 residues. The chain joins TRBV5-1 to TRBJ1-4; TRBD1 is a possible D gene (6 bases). The sequenced sample was peripheral blood. This sequence originates from a woman in her 50s with acute or convalescent COVID-19. The CDR3 nucleotides are TGCGCCAGCAGCTTACGACAGGATGAAAAACTGTTTTTT. This translates into CASSLRQDEKLFF.